The 20 T cell receptor beta chains given below trace back to one sample, sequenced in a study of T-cell reconstitution after alpha-beta-depleted transplantation in children. Preparing the TCRbeta library involved the use of unique molecular identifiers. One entry per CDR3 protein results from TCRdb running MiXCR on the PCR reads. The sample holds fewer than 400,000 distinct CDR3 sequences, around 21% seen once. This specimen was PBMCs from the stem cell graft donor, taken from the stem cell graft. The source is a human donor who donated a stem cell graft to a child with acute myeloid leukemia.

This clonotype came up many times. The chain uses TRBV7-6 and TRBJ2-5; the match to TRBD1 covers 9 bases. The germline V gene has CDR1 SGHVS and CDR2 FNYEAQ. This CDR3 region has 15 residues. V trimming: 4 bases; J trimming: 4 bases; junction bases outside the gene matches: 7. The CDR3, as DNA: TGTGCCAGCAGCTGGGGGACAGGGAGGGGAGAGACCCAGTACTTC. Protein sequence: CASSWGTGRGETQYF.

This clonotype was observed at least ten times. The rearrangement uses TRBV29-1 and TRBJ2-1; D gene ambiguous. Trimming took off 0 bases at V and 9 bases at J, with 12 bases between the two ends. The CDR3 covers 13 residues. Germline CDR1 reads SQVTM; CDR2 reads ANQGSEA. The CDR3 DNA reads TGCAGCGTTGAAGAGGTGGGATTGGGTGAGCAGTTCTTC. This codes for CSVEEVGLGEQFF.

V is TRBV10-2 and J is TRBJ2-3; perhaps TRBD2 as D (7 bases). The V end was cut by 8 bases, the J end by 1 base, with 16 bases between. CDR3 length: 15 amino acids. CDR1 WSHSY and CDR2 SAAADI come from the germline V gene. In nucleotides, the CDR3 is TGCGCCAGCTCCACAGGGAGGGGCGGCACAGATACGCAGTATTTT. Translated: CASSTGRGGTDTQYF.

The rearrangement uses TRBV12-3 or TRBV12-4 and TRBJ1-6, with D unclear. Trimming removed 6 bases at V and 9 bases at J, with 15 bases between. The CDR3 is made up of 14 amino acids. CDR3 sequence: CASSAGFGSSPLHF. The CDR3 region has the DNA TGTGCCAGCAGCGCGGGTTTCGGAAGTTCACCCCTCCACTTT.

This clonotype was detected a few times. The rearrangement joins TRBV11-2 to TRBJ1-1; 9 bases fit TRBD1. Germline V lookup: CDR1 SGHAT, CDR2 FQNNGV. Trimming at V came to 4 bases and at J to 0 bases, leaving 6 bases not matched to a gene. The CDR3 loop spans 16 amino acids. CDR3 loop: CASSSPDRGMNTEAFF. For the CDR3, the DNA is TGTGCCAGCAGCTCCCCGGACAGGGGAATGAACACTGAAGCTTTCTTT.

The chain carries TRBV20-1 and TRBJ2-7; TRBD2 aligns across 8 bases. The ends lost 4 bases at V and 1 base at J; junction bases unmatched: 3. The germline CDR1 and CDR2 sequences are DFQATT and SNEGSKA (reference sequence). CDR3 length: 13 residues. CDR3 in DNA: TGCAGTGCTATAGCGGGACCTTCCTACGAGCAGTACTTC. It translates to CSAIAGPSYEQYF.

This clonotype was observed many times. J is TRBJ2-1 and V is TRBV29-1; D not certain. The CDR3 consists of 14 residues. Looked up from germline, CDR1 is SQVTM and CDR2 is ANQGSEA. The V and J ends lost 3 bases and 0 bases respectively, with 9 bases between them. This CDR3 reads CSVDEGYSYNEQFF. Here the CDR3 DNA reads TGCAGCGTTGACGAAGGGTACTCCTACAATGAGCAGTTCTTC.

There are many counts of this clonotype. The chain employs TRBV10-3 and TRBJ1-2; D call uncertain. This CDR3 contains 14 residues. Germline-derived CDR1 and CDR2 are ENHRY and SYGVKD. V lost 2 bases, J lost 1 base, and 8 bases lay in between. CDR3 amino acids: CAISEAGVNYGYTF. CDR3 coding DNA: TGTGCCATCAGTGAGGCGGGAGTTAACTATGGCTACACCTTC.

This clonotype was observed at least ten times. V is TRBV7-6 and J is TRBJ2-1; D remains unclear. V gave up 0 bases and J gave up 4 bases, with 10 bases separating them. Germline V gene sequence: CDR1 SGHVS, CDR2 FNYEAQ. CDR3 length: 15 residues. The CDR3 bases are TGTGCCAGCAGCTTAGCAAAGTCCTCTTACAATGAGCAGTTCTTC. Protein sequence: CASSLAKSSYNEQFF.

This clonotype appeared many times. V usage is TRBV20-1 and J usage is TRBJ2-1; no clear D gene. The germline gives CDR1 DFQATT, CDR2 SNEGSKA (reference sequence). CDR3 length equals 11 residues. The V end lost 1 base, the J end lost 12 bases, and 10 bases lay between the germline ends. The CDR3 here is CSARGGKRQFF. The CDR3 DNA follows: TGCAGTGCTAGAGGGGGAAAGCGGCAGTTCTTC.

The chain has TRBV12-3 or TRBV12-4 and TRBJ2-1, with 8 bases lining up with TRBD2. Trimming took 4 bases from V and 5 from J; bases not matched to a gene: 7. The CDR3 contains 15 residues. The CDR3 DNA reads as TGTGCCAGCAGTTCTTGGCTAGCGGGCGACAATGAGCAGTTCTTC. This encodes CASSSWLAGDNEQFF.

In its sample, this clonotype was seen many times. CDR3 DNA sequence: TGCAGTGCTGCCGGGACTAGTTTTTACAATGAGCAGTTCTTC. Protein product: CSAAGTSFYNEQFF. The V call is TRBV20-1, the J call TRBJ2-1, with TRBD2 matching 8 bases. The V gene's germline CDR1 is DFQATT and CDR2 SNEGSKA (reference sequence). V lost 5 bases, J lost 4 bases, and 7 bases stayed unmatched. This CDR3 comprises 14 residues.

Of note for this clonotype: A clone one base away is much larger, so this may be a read error. The gene calls are TRBV20-1 and TRBJ2-5, with 10 bases that match TRBD2. CDR1 is DFQATT and CDR2 is SNEGSKA in the germline V gene (reference sequence). V was pared by 5 bases and J by 4 bases, with 13 bases of the junction left unmatched. This CDR3 is built from 16 residues. The CDR3 DNA reads TGCAGTGCTCCCCTAGCGGGAGTTTATCGCAGAGAGACCCAGTACTTC. It translates to CSAPLAGVYRRETQYF.

The chain links TRBV5-1 to TRBJ1-2; 10 bases align to TRBD1. The J segment lost 6 bases and the V segment lost 4 bases, leaving 6 bases of the junction unmatched. The CDR3 consists of 14 residues. Germline V lookup: CDR1 SGHRS, CDR2 YFSETQ. CDR3 protein: CASSATGQGDGYTF. The CDR3 DNA reads as TGCGCCAGCAGCGCCACAGGACAGGGGGATGGCTACACCTTC. Complete variable domain (other parts from reference TRBV5-1 and TRBJ1-2): KAGVTQTPRYLIKTRGQQVTLSCSPISGHRSVSWYQQTPGQGLQFLFEYFSETQRNKGNFPGRFSGRQFSNSRSEMNVSTLELGDSALYLCASSATGQGDGYTFGSGTRLTVV.

This clonotype was seen at least ten times. The V gene is TRBV29-1, the J gene TRBJ2-3, with D possibly matching TRBD2 (7 bases). V was shortened by 4 bases and J by 0 bases, with 17 bases between the two germline ends. The CDR3 is 16 residues long. Germline CDR1 and CDR2: SQVTM and ANQGSEA. In nucleotides, the CDR3 is TGCAGCGTTGGTCGCGGGGGCATAACTAGCACAGATACGCAGTATTTT. Residues: CSVGRGGITSTDTQYF.

The V gene is TRBV24-1, the J gene TRBJ2-1; 14 bases map to TRBD2. CDR1 is KGHDR, CDR2 SFDVKD, per germline. CDR3 length equals 15 residues. Trimming at V came to 9 bases and at J to 2 bases, leaving 2 bases not matched to a gene. The CDR3 protein is CATEGLAGAYNEQFF. For the CDR3, the DNA is TGTGCCACCGAGGGACTAGCGGGAGCCTACAATGAGCAGTTCTTC.

The chain combines TRBV15 with TRBJ2-7; 9 bases align to TRBD1. The V gene's germline CDR1 is LNHNV and CDR2 YYDKDF (reference sequence). The CDR3 covers 15 residues. The trim removed 5 bases at V and 2 bases at J, leaving 7 bases unmatched. As DNA, the CDR3 is TGTGCCACCAGCGCAGTCCGGACAGGGGCCTACGAGCAGTACTTC. This gives the protein CATSAVRTGAYEQYF.

This clonotype was picked up a small number of times. V and J are TRBV12-3 or TRBV12-4 and TRBJ2-3; D unclear. Trimming took off 3 bases at V and 2 bases at J, with 21 bases between the two ends. The CDR3 consists of 18 residues. CDR3 sequence: CASSFGPTSTVSTDTQYF. CDR3 DNA: TGTGCCAGCAGTTTCGGGCCGACTTCTACAGTATCCACAGATACGCAGTATTTT.

The chain is built from TRBV7-9 and TRBJ2-5; possible D gene TRBD2, 5 bases. CDR3 length: 14 residues. CDR1 is SEHNR, CDR2 FQNEAQ, per germline (reference sequence). V was trimmed by 6 bases and J by 1 base, leaving 12 bases between them. The chain's CDR3 is CASRPREVQETQYF. CDR3 coding DNA: TGTGCCAGCAGGCCGAGGGAAGTCCAAGAGACCCAGTACTTC.

The rearrangement uses TRBV4-2 and TRBJ2-3, with 14 nucleotides matching TRBD2. Germline V gives CDR1 LGHNA, CDR2 YNFKEQ. Unmatched junction bases numbered 8, after V lost 4 bases and J lost 2 bases. This CDR3 has 18 amino acids. CDR3 in DNA: TGTGCCAGCAGCCCCCCCCGGACTAGCGGGAGGTACACAGATACGCAGTATTTT. Translation: CASSPPRTSGRYTDTQYF.